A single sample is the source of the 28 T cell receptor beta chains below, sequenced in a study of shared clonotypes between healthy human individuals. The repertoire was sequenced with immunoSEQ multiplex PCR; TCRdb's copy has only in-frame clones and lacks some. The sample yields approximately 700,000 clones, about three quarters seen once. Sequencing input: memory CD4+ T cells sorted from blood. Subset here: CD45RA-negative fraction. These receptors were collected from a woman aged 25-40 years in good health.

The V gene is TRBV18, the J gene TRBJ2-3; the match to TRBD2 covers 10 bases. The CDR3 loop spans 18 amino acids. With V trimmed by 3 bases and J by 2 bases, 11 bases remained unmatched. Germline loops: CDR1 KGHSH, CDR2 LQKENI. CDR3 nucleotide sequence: TGTGCCAGCTCACCCTACTCTAGCGGGAGAGGACACACAGATACGCAGTATTTT. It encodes CASSPYSSGRGHTDTQYF.

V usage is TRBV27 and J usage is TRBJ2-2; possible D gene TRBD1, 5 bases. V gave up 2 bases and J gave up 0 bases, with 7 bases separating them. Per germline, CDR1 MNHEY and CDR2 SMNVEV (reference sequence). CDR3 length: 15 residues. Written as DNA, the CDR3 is TGTGCCAGCAGTTTAGGGGCAGCGAACACCGGGGAGCTGTTTTTT. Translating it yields CASSLGAANTGELFF.

The CDR3 loop reads CASTVSGSRKDTQYF. The CDR3 DNA follows: TGTGCCAGTACCGTCAGCGGGAGTCGGAAAGATACGCAGTATTTT. The genes are TRBV19 and TRBJ2-3, with 8 positions matching TRBD2. The V gene end was trimmed by 7 bases and the J gene end by 5 bases; junction bases not matched to a gene: 11. CDR1 and CDR2 (germline): LNHDA, SQIVND (reference sequence). This CDR3 spans 15 amino acids.

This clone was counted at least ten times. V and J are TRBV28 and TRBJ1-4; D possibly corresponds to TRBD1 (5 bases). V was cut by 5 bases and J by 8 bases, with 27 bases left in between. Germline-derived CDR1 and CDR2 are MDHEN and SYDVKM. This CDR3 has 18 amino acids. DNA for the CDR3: TGTGCCAGCAGTCCCCAGGGTAGGGTGAATCGGCTGGGGGAAAAACTGTTTTTT. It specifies CASSPQGRVNRLGEKLFF.

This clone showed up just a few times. The CDR3 region is CASSQGLAGALHEQYF. The DNA for the CDR3 is TGTGCCAGCAGTCAGGGACTAGCGGGAGCTCTCCACGAGCAGTACTTC. J is TRBJ2-7 and V is TRBV28, with 14 bases identical to TRBD2. V shed 5 bases and J 5 bases; nucleotides not matched to a gene: 8. The CDR3 loop spans 16 amino acids. Germline V gives CDR1 MDHEN, CDR2 SYDVKM.

CDR3 sequence: CASSPCVRADTQYF. Here the CDR3 DNA reads TGTGCCAGCAGCCCCTGTGTCAGGGCGGATACGCAGTATTTT. The chain uses TRBV12-1 and TRBJ2-3; the table assigns TRBD1, which was not confirmed against the DNA. TRBV12-1 is a known pseudogene. The CDR3 is 14 residues long.

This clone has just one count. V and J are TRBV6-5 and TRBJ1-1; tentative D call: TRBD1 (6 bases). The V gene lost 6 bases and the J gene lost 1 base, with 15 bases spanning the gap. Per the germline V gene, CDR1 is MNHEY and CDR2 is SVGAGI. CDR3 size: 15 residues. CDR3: CASSLQKGGNTEAFF. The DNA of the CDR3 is TGTGCCAGCAGCCTACAGAAAGGGGGGAACACTGAAGCTTTCTTT.

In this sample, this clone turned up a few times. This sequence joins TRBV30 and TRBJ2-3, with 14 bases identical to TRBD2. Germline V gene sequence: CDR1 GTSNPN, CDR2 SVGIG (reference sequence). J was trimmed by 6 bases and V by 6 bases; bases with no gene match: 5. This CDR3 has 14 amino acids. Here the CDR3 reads CACRLAGGADTQYF. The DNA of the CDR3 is TGTGCCTGCCGACTAGCGGGAGGGGCCGATACGCAGTATTTT.

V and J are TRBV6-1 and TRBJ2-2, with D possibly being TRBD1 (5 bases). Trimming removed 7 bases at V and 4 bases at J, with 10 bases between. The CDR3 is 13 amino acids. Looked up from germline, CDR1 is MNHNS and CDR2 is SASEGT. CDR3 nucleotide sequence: TGTGCCAGCACAGGGCACAGCACCGGGGAGCTGTTTTTT. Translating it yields CASTGHSTGELFF.

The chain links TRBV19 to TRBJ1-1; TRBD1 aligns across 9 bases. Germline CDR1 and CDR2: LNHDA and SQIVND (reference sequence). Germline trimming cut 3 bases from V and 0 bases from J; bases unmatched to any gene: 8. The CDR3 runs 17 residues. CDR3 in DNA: TGTGCCAGTAGTATTTCTAGTACAGGGGGCGTGAACACTGAAGCTTTCTTT. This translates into CASSISSTGGVNTEAFF.

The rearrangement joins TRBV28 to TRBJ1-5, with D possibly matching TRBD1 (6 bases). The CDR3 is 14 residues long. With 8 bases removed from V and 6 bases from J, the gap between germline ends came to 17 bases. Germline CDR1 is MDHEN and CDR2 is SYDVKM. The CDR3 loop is CASARGGGAQPQHF. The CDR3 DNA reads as TGTGCCAGCGCCAGAGGAGGGGGTGCTCAGCCCCAGCATTTT.

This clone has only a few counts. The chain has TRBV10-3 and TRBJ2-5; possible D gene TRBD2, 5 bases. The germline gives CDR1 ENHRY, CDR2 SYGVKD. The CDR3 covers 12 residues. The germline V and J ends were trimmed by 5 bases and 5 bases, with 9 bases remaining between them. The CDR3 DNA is TGTGCCATCAGTCGGGGAGAGGAGACCCAGTACTTC. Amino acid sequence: CAISRGEETQYF.

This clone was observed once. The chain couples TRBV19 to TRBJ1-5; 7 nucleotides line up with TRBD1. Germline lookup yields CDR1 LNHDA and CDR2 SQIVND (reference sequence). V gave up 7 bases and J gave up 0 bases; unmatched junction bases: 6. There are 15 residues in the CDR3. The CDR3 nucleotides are TGTGCCAGTAACGGACAGGCCCATAGCAATCAGCCCCAGCATTTT. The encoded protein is CASNGQAHSNQPQHF.

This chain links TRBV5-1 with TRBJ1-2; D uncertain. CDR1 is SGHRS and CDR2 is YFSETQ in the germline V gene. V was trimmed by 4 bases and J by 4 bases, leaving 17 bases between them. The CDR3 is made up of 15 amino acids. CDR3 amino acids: CASSPDRDSSYGYTF. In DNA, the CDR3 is TGCGCCAGCAGCCCGGATCGGGATAGTAGCTATGGCTACACCTTC.

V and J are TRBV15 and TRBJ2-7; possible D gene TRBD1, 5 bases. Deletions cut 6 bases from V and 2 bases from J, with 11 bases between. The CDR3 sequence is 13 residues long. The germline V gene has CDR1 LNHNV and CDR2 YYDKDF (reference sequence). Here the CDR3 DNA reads TGTGCCACCAGAAGGGCAGGGACCTACGAGCAGTACTTC. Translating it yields CATRRAGTYEQYF. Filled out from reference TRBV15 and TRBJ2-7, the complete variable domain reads DAMVIQNPRYQVTQFGKPVTLSCSQTLNHNVMYWYQQKSSQAPKLLFHYYDKDFNNEADTPDNFQSRRPNTSFCFLDIRSPGLGDTAMYLCATRRAGTYEQYFGPGTRLTVT.

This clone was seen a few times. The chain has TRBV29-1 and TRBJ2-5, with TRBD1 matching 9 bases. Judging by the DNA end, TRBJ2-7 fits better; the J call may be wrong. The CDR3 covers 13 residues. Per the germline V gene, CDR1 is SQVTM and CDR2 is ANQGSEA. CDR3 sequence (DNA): TGCAGCGTTGTGGGGACAGGGCGGTACGAGCAGTACTTC. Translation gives CSVVGTGRYEQYF.

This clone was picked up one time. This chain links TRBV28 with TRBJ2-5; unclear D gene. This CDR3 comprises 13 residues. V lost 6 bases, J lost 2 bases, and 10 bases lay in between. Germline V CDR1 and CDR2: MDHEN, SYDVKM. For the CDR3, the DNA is TGTGCCAGCAGCGTTACCGGGCAAGAGACCCAGTACTTC. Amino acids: CASSVTGQETQYF. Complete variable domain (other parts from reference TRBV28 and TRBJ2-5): DVKVTQSSRYLVKRTGEKVFLECVQDMDHENMFWYRQDPGLGLRLIYFSYDVKMKEKGDIPEGYSVSREKKERFSLILESASTNQTSMYLCASSVTGQETQYFGPGTRLLVL.

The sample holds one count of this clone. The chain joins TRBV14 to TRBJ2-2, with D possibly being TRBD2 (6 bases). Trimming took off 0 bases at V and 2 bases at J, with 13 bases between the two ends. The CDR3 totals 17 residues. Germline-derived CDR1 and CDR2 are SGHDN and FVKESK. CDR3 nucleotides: TGTGCCAGCAGCCAAGAAAGGGCTAGCGATAACACCGGGGAGCTGTTTTTT. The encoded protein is CASSQERASDNTGELFF.

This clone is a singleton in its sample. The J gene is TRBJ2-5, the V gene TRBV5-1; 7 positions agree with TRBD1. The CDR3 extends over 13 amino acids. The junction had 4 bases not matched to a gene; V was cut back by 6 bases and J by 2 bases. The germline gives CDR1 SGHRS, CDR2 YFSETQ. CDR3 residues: CASMGQTQETQYF. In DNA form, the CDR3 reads TGCGCCAGCATGGGACAGACACAAGAGACCCAGTACTTC.

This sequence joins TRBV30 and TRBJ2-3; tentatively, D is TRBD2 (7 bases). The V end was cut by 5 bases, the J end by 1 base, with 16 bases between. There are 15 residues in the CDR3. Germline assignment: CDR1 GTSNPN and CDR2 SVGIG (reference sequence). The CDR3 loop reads CAWSGPGGRTDTQYF. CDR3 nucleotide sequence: TGTGCCTGGTCGGGACCCGGGGGGCGCACAGATACGCAGTATTTT.

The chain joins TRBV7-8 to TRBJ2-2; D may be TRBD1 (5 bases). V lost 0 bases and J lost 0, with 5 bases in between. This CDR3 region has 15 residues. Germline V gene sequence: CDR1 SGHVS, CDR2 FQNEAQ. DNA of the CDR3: TGTGCCAGCAGCTTAGCGGGGCCGAACACCGGGGAGCTGTTTTTT. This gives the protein CASSLAGPNTGELFF.

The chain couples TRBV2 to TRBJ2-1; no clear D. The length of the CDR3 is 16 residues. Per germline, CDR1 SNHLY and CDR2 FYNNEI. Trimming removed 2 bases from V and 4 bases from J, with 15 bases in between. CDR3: CASSEWVGMRYNEQFF. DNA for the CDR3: TGTGCCAGCAGTGAATGGGTGGGAATGAGGTACAATGAGCAGTTCTTC.

CDR3 sequence (DNA): TGCGCCAGCAGTGAGTATCCCGGTAATGAGCAGTTCTTC. This codes for CASSEYPGNEQFF. The chain carries TRBV10-1 and TRBJ2-1; the D is unclear. The CDR3 is made up of 13 amino acids. The V end was cut by 1 base, the J end by 7 bases, with 8 bases between. Germline CDR1 WNHNN, CDR2 SYGVQD (reference sequence).

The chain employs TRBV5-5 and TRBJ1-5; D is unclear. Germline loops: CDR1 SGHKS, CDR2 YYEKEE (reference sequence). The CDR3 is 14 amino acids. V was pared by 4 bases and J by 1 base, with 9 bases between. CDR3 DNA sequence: TGTGCCAGCAGCCCCGCCGGGAGCAATCAGCCCCAGCATTTT. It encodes CASSPAGSNQPQHF.

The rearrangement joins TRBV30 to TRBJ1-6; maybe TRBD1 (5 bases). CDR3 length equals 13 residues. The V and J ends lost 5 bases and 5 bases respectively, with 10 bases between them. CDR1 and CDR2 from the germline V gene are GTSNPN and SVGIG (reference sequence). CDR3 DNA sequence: TGTGCCTGGCAGGGAGGTGATAATTCACCCCTCCACTTT. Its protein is CAWQGGDNSPLHF.

For the CDR3, the DNA is TGCGCCAGCAGCTGGGGACTAGCGGGAGGGTTCCCCTCCTACAATGAGCAGTTCTTC. This translates into CASSWGLAGGFPSYNEQFF. The chain recombines TRBV5-1 with TRBJ2-1, with 16 bases aligning to TRBD2. Trimming at V came to 3 bases and at J to 0 bases, leaving 6 bases not matched to a gene. The V gene's germline CDR1 is SGHRS and CDR2 YFSETQ. The CDR3 sequence is 19 residues long.

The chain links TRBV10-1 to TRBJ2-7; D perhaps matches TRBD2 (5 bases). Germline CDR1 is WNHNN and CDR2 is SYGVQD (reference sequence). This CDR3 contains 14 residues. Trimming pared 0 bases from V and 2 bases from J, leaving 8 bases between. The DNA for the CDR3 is TGCGCCAGCAGTGAGTCGAGGGCCCCCTACGAGCAGTACTTC. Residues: CASSESRAPYEQYF.

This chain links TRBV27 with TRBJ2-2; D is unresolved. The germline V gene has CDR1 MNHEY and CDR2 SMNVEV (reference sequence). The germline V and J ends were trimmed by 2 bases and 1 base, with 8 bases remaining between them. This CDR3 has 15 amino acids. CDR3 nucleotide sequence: TGTGCCAGCAGTTTAAACGGACGGAACACCGGGGAGCTGTTTTTT. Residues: CASSLNGRNTGELFF.